This paragraph reports one T cell receptor (beta chain). Per the germline V gene, CDR1 is LNHNV and CDR2 is YYDKDF (reference sequence). Trimming removed 2 bases at V and 2 bases at J, with 6 bases between. The CDR3 runs 13 residues. Authors' methods: Quantification of nucleated cells was approximated via reference gene primer amplification. Profiled with immunoSEQ multiplex PCR; TCRdb holds only in-frame clones, not every one. V and J calls plus clone size are reproduced from that table; the DNA served to infer D and trimming. The table shows approximately 490,000 clones, with about nine tenths occurring only once. The data stem from a study of blood T cell repertoires in COVID-19. The overall study: Italy, Spain and the United States were the sources of the convalescent and acute COVID-19 samples.

Cohorts were assigned according to the clinical history that participants reported. The recovered donors of Cohort 3 showed two negative PCRs, clearance, or symptom resolution. The chain combines TRBV15 with TRBJ1-1; a possible D gene is TRBD1 (5 bases). The origin of this receptor is a woman between 18 and 29 years old who had recovered from COVID-19. Sequenced: PBMCs or T cells enriched from blood (not recorded which). CDR3 sequence (DNA): TGTGCCACCAGCAGAAGGGGAAACACTGAAGCTTTCTTT. It codes for CATSRRGNTEAFF.